Listed here are 23 T cell receptor beta chains from one sample, sequenced in a study of Tregs in tolerant kidney transplant recipients. Profiled with immunoSEQ multiplex PCR; TCRdb holds only in-frame clones, not every one. The table lists roughly 4,000 clones, around 58% of them singletons, with roughly 4% in the top ten. Antigen specificity for these receptors is unknown. Sample: CD8+ T cells from blood cultured with allogeneic cells. These receptors were collected from a human donor in good health.

The rearrangement links TRBV19 to TRBJ1-4; D is uncertain. Trimming cost V 3 bases and J 0 bases, with 8 bases left between them. The CDR3 extends over 15 amino acids. Germline V gene data show CDR1 as LNHDA and CDR2 as SQIVND (reference sequence). CDR3 in amino acids: CASSIGTATNEKLFF. CDR3 coding DNA: TGTGCCAGTAGTATTGGTACAGCAACTAATGAAAAACTGTTTTTT.

A few counts support this clone. The rearrangement joins TRBV19 to TRBJ2-7; 13 nucleotides match TRBD2. The CDR3 has 15 residues. Losses at the gene ends were 2 bases for V and 5 bases for J; bases not matched to a gene: 3. The V gene's germline CDR1 is LNHDA and CDR2 SQIVND (reference sequence). The CDR3 DNA follows: TGTGCCAGTAGTATATTGACTAGCGGGAGGAACGAGCAGTACTTC. It yields the protein CASSILTSGRNEQYF.

This clone came up once. This chain connects TRBV9 to TRBJ2-1; 8 bases are shared with TRBD2. The CDR3 length is 17 residues. Losses at the gene ends were 0 bases for V and 8 bases for J; bases not matched to a gene: 13. Germline V CDR1 and CDR2: SGDLS, YYNGEE. CDR3 in amino acids: CASSVATFTGGQDEQFF. As DNA, the CDR3 is TGTGCCAGCAGCGTAGCTACTTTCACGGGGGGGCAGGATGAGCAGTTCTTC.

The chain links TRBV27 to TRBJ1-5; D is uncertain. Per germline, CDR1 MNHEY and CDR2 SMNVEV (reference sequence). The CDR3 sequence is 13 residues long. V shed 3 bases and J shed 9 bases, with 12 bases lying between them. The CDR3 DNA reads as TGTGCCAGCAGTTTGTCCAGCCTGAGGCCCCAGCATTTT. It codes for CASSLSSLRPQHF.

The rearrangement links TRBV18 to TRBJ2-3; 14 bases match TRBD2. The CDR3 length is 18 residues. Looked up from germline, CDR1 is KGHSH and CDR2 is LQKENI. V shed 2 bases and J 5 bases; nucleotides not matched to a gene: 9. Here the CDR3 reads CASSPKTSGGAGRDTQYF. The DNA of the CDR3 is TGTGCCAGCTCACCAAAGACTAGCGGGGGGGCCGGGAGAGATACGCAGTATTTT.

This clone was observed a handful of times. The chain combines TRBV6-1 with TRBJ1-6, with no clear D. The V gene lost 1 base and the J gene lost 9 bases, with 10 bases spanning the gap. Germline V gene lookup returns CDR1 MNHNS and CDR2 SASEGT. The CDR3 is 14 residues long. CDR3 protein: CASSEGAPVSPLHF. The CDR3 nucleotides are TGTGCCAGCAGTGAAGGGGCTCCTGTTTCACCCCTCCACTTT.

J is TRBJ2-7 and V is TRBV14; 9 bases align to TRBD1. In germline, CDR1 is SGHDN, CDR2 FVKESK. The trim removed 3 bases at V and 3 bases at J, leaving 6 bases unmatched. The CDR3 is 15 residues long. CDR3: CASSQGTGPYYEQYF. Here the CDR3 DNA reads TGTGCCAGCAGCCAGGGGACAGGGCCTTACTACGAGCAGTACTTC.

The table lists this clone with a few counts. The chain combines TRBV6-1 with TRBJ2-1, with a possible D match to TRBD2 (6 bases). Trimming took 9 bases from V and 10 from J, leaving 13 bases between them. CDR1 is MNHNS and CDR2 is SASEGT in the germline V gene. The CDR3 is 11 residues long. The CDR3 loop is CARGTPGEQFF. Written as DNA, the CDR3 is TGTGCCAGAGGGACTCCGGGGGAGCAGTTCTTC.

This clone was detected a few times. The chain links TRBV27 to TRBJ2-5, with D perhaps TRBD2 (5 bases). V was shortened by 3 bases and J by 2 bases, with 19 bases between the two germline ends. Germline V lookup: CDR1 MNHEY, CDR2 SMNVEV (reference sequence). This CDR3 is 17 amino acids long. The CDR3 sequence: CASSFTWPPGSQETQYF. CDR3 nucleotide sequence: TGTGCCAGCAGTTTTACATGGCCGCCGGGGTCTCAAGAGACCCAGTACTTC.

V usage is TRBV11-2 and J usage is TRBJ2-7; tentatively, D is TRBD1 or TRBD2 (5 bases each). V lost 1 base, J lost 5 bases, and 6 bases lay in between. The CDR3 spans 12 residues. Germline values: CDR1 SGHAT, CDR2 FQNNGV. CDR3 coding DNA: TGTGCCAGCAGCTTAGGGGGGAACGAGCAGTACTTC. Residues: CASSLGGNEQYF.

V is TRBV15 and J is TRBJ2-3, with D possibly matching TRBD1 (5 bases). Trimming took 8 bases from V and 1 from J, leaving 25 bases between them. Germline V gives CDR1 LNHNV, CDR2 YYDKDF (reference sequence). This CDR3 contains 18 residues. The chain's CDR3 is CATQPSDTGILGTDTQYF. For the CDR3, the DNA is TGTGCCACCCAACCCTCGGACACGGGCATACTGGGCACAGATACGCAGTATTTT.

The V gene is TRBV29-1, the J gene TRBJ2-1; no clear D. Germline loops: CDR1 SQVTM, CDR2 ANQGSEA. With 4 bases removed from V and 4 bases from J, the gap between germline ends came to 2 bases. The CDR3 sequence is 10 residues long. The DNA of the CDR3 is TGCAGCGTTGTGTACAATGAGCAGTTCTTC. Translated, it gives CSVVYNEQFF.

The V and J genes are TRBV11-3 and TRBJ2-1; 8 bases agree with TRBD2. CDR3 size: 16 residues. Looked up from germline, CDR1 is SGHNT and CDR2 is YENEEA. V lost 0 bases to trimming and J lost 9 bases; unmatched junction nucleotides: 10. Here the CDR3 reads CASSLDRAGGFREQFF. The CDR3 DNA sequence: TGTGCCAGCAGCTTAGATCGGGCGGGAGGTTTCCGTGAGCAGTTCTTC.

The chain employs TRBV30 and TRBJ2-3, with a possible D match to TRBD2 (5 bases). CDR3 length: 15 amino acids. The germline V gene encodes CDR1 GTSNPN and CDR2 SVGIG (reference sequence). The V gene lost 0 bases and the J gene lost 2 bases, with 12 bases spanning the gap. CDR3 sequence: CAWSVLSGYTDTQYF. The CDR3 region has the DNA TGTGCCTGGAGTGTACTAAGCGGTTACACAGATACGCAGTATTTT.

The chain joins TRBV6-5 to TRBJ2-1; 9 nucleotides match TRBD2. Germline lookup yields CDR1 MNHEY and CDR2 SVGAGI. The CDR3 is made up of 16 amino acids. J gave up 4 bases and V 3 bases, and 7 bases lay outside the gene matches. CDR3 bases: TGTGCCAGCAGTTATCTTAGCGGGAGTTGGTACAATGAGCAGTTCTTC. Translated: CASSYLSGSWYNEQFF.

The chain joins TRBV4-1 to TRBJ2-1, with TRBD2 matching over 9 bases. Germline V gene lookup returns CDR1 MGHRA and CDR2 YSYEKL. The CDR3 extends over 15 amino acids. With 1 base clipped from V and 9 bases from J, the junction kept 7 bases outside the gene matches. The CDR3 nucleotides read TGCGCCAGCAGCCAAGTTGGGCTAGCGGGACGTGAGCAGTTCTTC. Protein sequence: CASSQVGLAGREQFF.

This clone was seen only a few times. V gene TRBV30 combines with J gene TRBJ2-5, with TRBD2 matching 9 bases. V was clipped by 0 bases and J by 5 bases; unmatched bases: 4. CDR1 is GTSNPN and CDR2 is SVGIG in the germline V gene (reference sequence). The CDR3 extends over 14 amino acids. The CDR3 nucleotides read TGTGCCTGGAGTGTGGACAGCGGGGGGGAGACCCAGTACTTC. Amino acid sequence: CAWSVDSGGETQYF.

The V and J genes are TRBV4-1 and TRBJ2-1; D may correspond to TRBD1 or TRBD2 (5 bases each). The CDR3 sequence is 16 residues long. The V gene lost 5 bases and the J gene lost 0 bases, with 14 bases spanning the gap. The germline CDR1 and CDR2 sequences are MGHRA and YSYEKL. CDR3 DNA: TGCGCCAGCAGCTACCGGGACCTCGACTCCTACAATGAGCAGTTCTTC. It translates to CASSYRDLDSYNEQFF.

The rearrangement uses TRBV10-3 and TRBJ2-7; D is perhaps TRBD1 (6 bases). CDR3 length equals 13 residues. Germline V gene sequence: CDR1 ENHRY, CDR2 SYGVKD. The germline V and J ends were trimmed by 10 bases and 2 bases, with 15 bases remaining between them. CDR3 sequence reads: CANRPGHTYEQYF. CDR3 DNA sequence: TGTGCCAACAGACCGGGACACACCTACGAGCAGTACTTC.

With regard to this clone: The junction differs from germline at one of its ends, possibly a read error. V gene TRBV6-1 combines with J gene TRBJ1-1; D is undetermined. The CDR3 has 14 amino acids. CDR1 and CDR2 from the germline V gene are MNHNS and SASEGT. CDR3: CAISDAVRNTEAFF. The CDR3 bases are TGTGCCATCAGTGATGCCGTCCGGAACACTGAAGCTTTCTTT.

The gene calls are TRBV19 and TRBJ2-2; D not certain. Germline values: CDR1 LNHDA, CDR2 SQIVND (reference sequence). The CDR3 totals 13 residues. Trimming pared 1 base from V and 4 bases from J, leaving 4 bases between. The CDR3 is CASSIGVTGELFF. CDR3 sequence (DNA): TGTGCCAGTAGTATAGGGGTCACCGGGGAGCTGTTTTTT.

The genes are TRBV11-2 and TRBJ2-5, with TRBD2 matching 9 bases. Germline V gives CDR1 SGHAT, CDR2 FQNNGV. This CDR3 is built from 18 residues. J was trimmed by 5 bases and V by 1 base; bases with no gene match: 14. CDR3 amino acids: CASSLGGRLAGTGETQYF. In DNA form, the CDR3 reads TGTGCCAGCAGCTTAGGGGGGCGGCTAGCGGGGACTGGGGAGACCCAGTACTTC.

The chain joins TRBV18 to TRBJ1-5, with 7 nucleotides matching TRBD1. Germline V CDR1 and CDR2: KGHSH, LQKENI. CDR3 length equals 15 residues. Germline trimming cut 2 bases from V and 0 bases from J; bases unmatched to any gene: 1. CDR3: CASSPGTDSNQPQHF. The CDR3 DNA sequence: TGTGCCAGCTCACCAGGGACAGATAGCAATCAGCCCCAGCATTTT.